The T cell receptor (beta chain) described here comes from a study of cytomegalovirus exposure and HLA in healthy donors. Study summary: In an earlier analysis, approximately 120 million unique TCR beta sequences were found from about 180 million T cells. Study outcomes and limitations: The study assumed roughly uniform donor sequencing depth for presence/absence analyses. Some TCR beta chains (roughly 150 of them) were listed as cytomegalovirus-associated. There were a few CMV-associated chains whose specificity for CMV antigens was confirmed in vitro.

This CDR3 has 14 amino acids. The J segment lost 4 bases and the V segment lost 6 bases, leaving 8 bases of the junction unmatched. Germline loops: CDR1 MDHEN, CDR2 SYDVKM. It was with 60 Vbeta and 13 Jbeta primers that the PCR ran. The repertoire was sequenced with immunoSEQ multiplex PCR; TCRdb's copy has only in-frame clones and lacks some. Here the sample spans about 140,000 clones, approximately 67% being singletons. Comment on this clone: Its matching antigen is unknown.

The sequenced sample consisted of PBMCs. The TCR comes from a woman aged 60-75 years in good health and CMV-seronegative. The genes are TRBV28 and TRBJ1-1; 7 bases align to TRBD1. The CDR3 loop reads CASRLNRGGTEAFF. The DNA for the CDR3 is TGTGCCAGCAGATTAAACAGGGGAGGCACTGAAGCTTTCTTT.